The 7 T cell receptor beta chains in this list originate from one sample, sequenced in a study of Graves' ophthalmopathy and Graves' hyperthyroidism. The authors amplified TCR beta CDR3 regions, and they did so from RNA transcripts for repertoire sequencing. After a first-round RT-PCR with HTBI primers, a second-round multiplex PCR was run. TCRdb independently ran MiXCR on the multiplex PCR reads; one entry per CDR3 protein. The sample includes a few hundred thousand distinct CDR3 sequences, 20% to 25% seen only once; the top ten take about 40%. The material sequenced was peripheral blood. The receptor source for this set is a woman aged 50 to 65 with Graves' ophthalmopathy.

This clonotype was observed many times. The chain has TRBV6-1 and TRBJ2-6; D gene unclear. V lost 7 bases and J lost 4, with 11 bases in between. Germline V gives CDR1 MNHNS, CDR2 SASEGT. The CDR3 runs to 14 residues. CDR3 protein: CASTRIAGANVLTF. The CDR3 nucleotides read TGTGCCAGCACCCGGATTGCCGGGGCCAACGTCCTGACTTTC.

This clonotype has a count of ten or more. The rearrangement links TRBV14 to TRBJ1-1, with D possibly matching TRBD1 (5 bases). The V gene lost 5 bases and the J gene lost 5 bases, with 12 bases spanning the gap. Germline CDR1 is SGHDN and CDR2 is FVKESK. This CDR3 spans 13 amino acids. CDR3 nucleotides: TGTGCCAGCAGCGGAGGGGTCTGGACTGAAGCTTTCTTT. It translates to CASSGGVWTEAFF.

In this sample, this clonotype turned up many times. The chain combines TRBV30 with TRBJ1-1; D perhaps matches TRBD1 (6 bases). The V gene's germline CDR1 is GTSNPN and CDR2 SVGIG (reference sequence). V lost 0 bases, J lost 12 bases, and 23 bases lay in between. CDR3 size: 15 residues. CDR3 DNA: TGTGCCTGGAGTGTACAGGGACAACAATCAGGGCGGTCTTTCTTT. It encodes CAWSVQGQQSGRSFF.

The rearrangement links TRBV12-3 or TRBV12-4 to TRBJ2-5, with D possibly matching TRBD1 (6 bases). The V end lost 4 bases, the J end lost 2 bases, and 14 bases lay between the germline ends. The CDR3 totals 15 residues. CDR3 in amino acids: CASSSYRDKQETQYF. The CDR3 DNA reads as TGTGCCAGCAGTTCCTACCGGGACAAACAAGAGACCCAGTACTTC.

Concerning this clonotype: A read error may be the cause here, since a much bigger clone is one base away. This chain connects TRBV4-1 to TRBJ2-5; D gene ambiguous. Germline V gene sequence: CDR1 MGHRA, CDR2 YSYEKL. The CDR3 length is 13 residues. The DNA of the CDR3 is TGCGCCAGCAGCCACCTCGAGCAAGAGACCCTGTACTTC. Translating it yields CASSHLEQETLYF.

This clonotype was detected a few times. The V gene is TRBV20-1, the J gene TRBJ1-5, with 11 bases fitting TRBD1. This CDR3 is 15 amino acids long. Germline V CDR1 and CDR2: DFQATT, SNEGSKA (reference sequence). With V trimmed by 4 bases and J by 6 bases, 8 bases remained unmatched. CDR3 region: CSATQTGTGGQPQHF. Here the CDR3 DNA reads TGCAGTGCTACCCAAACCGGGACAGGGGGTCAGCCCCAGCATTTT.

The rearrangement uses TRBV4-1 and TRBJ1-3; D not certain. Trimming removed 3 bases from V and 3 bases from J, with 18 bases in between. Germline V gene sequence: CDR1 MGHRA, CDR2 YSYEKL. The CDR3 consists of 17 residues. The DNA for the CDR3 is TGCGCCAGCAGCCAGACCACCACCCTAGACGGTGGAAACACCATATATTTT. Encoded protein: CASSQTTTLDGGNTIYF.